Listed below are T cell receptor beta chains from one sample, sequenced in a study of T cell responses to AZD1222 COVID-19 vaccine. The assay was immunoSEQ multiplex PCR, and TCRdb's table has in-frame clones only and misses some. In the table there are roughly 70,000 clones, 85% of which are singletons. The sample here was peripheral blood, taken on day 0 of AZD1222 vaccination. The receptor set was obtained from an adult in good health. The CDR3 runs from the conserved cysteine through the conserved F or W. D genes are given only for firm matches. The size entry is marked missing in some rows and otherwise reads once, few, many or a size class.

v_gene	j_gene	abundance	d_gene	CDR3nt	CDR3aa
TRBV27	TRBJ1-2	.	.	TGTGCCAGCGGCCAGAGATTAGATGGCTACACCTTC	CASGQRLDGYTF
TRBV11-2	TRBJ1-2	.	.	TGTGCCAGCAGCTTAGTGATCAGCCGGGGTGGCTACACCTTC	CASSLVISRGGYTF
TRBV2	TRBJ1-2	.	TRBD1	TGTGCCAGCAGCTCCTCCATAGGGGGCGACTATGGCTACACCTTC	CASSSSIGGDYGYTF
TRBV2	TRBJ2-7	.	TRBD2	TGTGCCAGCAGTCCTACTAGCGGGAGCTCCTACGAGCAGTACTTC	CASSPTSGSSYEQYF
TRBV3-1/TRBV3-2	TRBJ2-2	few	TRBD1	TGTGCCAGCAGCCAACGGACAGGGGCCGGGGAGCTGTTTTTT	CASSQRTGAGELFF
TRBV7-6	TRBJ2-7	.	TRBD1	TGTGCCAGCAGCCTGGGACAGGGCCGCGGTGGGCAGTACTTC	CASSLGQGRGGQYF
TRBV5-1	TRBJ1-4	.	.	TGCGCCAGCAGCTTGCGGGTAGGGTCTAATGAAAAACTGTTTTTT	CASSLRVGSNEKLFF
TRBV27	TRBJ2-1	.	.	TGTGCCAGCAGTTTCTCTATAATCAATGAGCAGTTCTTC	CASSFSIINEQFF
TRBV6-5	TRBJ2-1	few	.	TGTGCCAGCAAGGCAGAGAGCAGCTCCTACAATGAGCAGTTCTTC	CASKAESSSYNEQFF
TRBV9	TRBJ1-2	once	.	TGTGCCAGCAGCGTAAATATGGGGAAGACCTATGGCTACACCTTC	CASSVNMGKTYGYTF
TRBV16	TRBJ1-5	.	.	TGTGCCAGCAGCCCTGTTGGGGGCAATCAGCCCCAGCATTTT	CASSPVGGNQPQHF
TRBV11-3	TRBJ1-1	few	.	TGTGCCAGCAGCCTACCCTGGGGGGGCGCGTACACTGAAGCTTTCTTT	CASSLPWGGAYTEAFF
TRBV7-9	TRBJ2-3	.	.	TGTGCCAGCAGCTTTGGCGGGGCCGGATTTACGGCAGATACGCAGTATTTT	CASSFGGAGFTADTQYF
TRBV29-1	TRBJ2-3	.	TRBD2	TGCAGCGCCGATCTAGCGGGAGTAGGAGATACGCAGTATTTT	CSADLAGVGDTQYF
TRBV6-1	TRBJ1-4	.	.	TGTGCCAGCAGTGAAGGACAGGCCCAAAAACTGTTTTTT	CASSEGQAQKLFF
TRBV11-2	TRBJ2-7	few	TRBD1	TGTGCCAGCAGCTTTCGACAGGGGGGTTACGAGCAGTACTTC	CASSFRQGGYEQYF
TRBV2	TRBJ1-1	.	.	TGTGCCAGCAGAATAAGTGAGCTGAACACTGAAGCTTTCTTT	CASRISELNTEAFF
TRBV6-2/TRBV6-3	TRBJ2-3	.	.	TGTGCCAGCAGTGGACAATCTGATACGCAGTATTTT	CASSGQSDTQYF
TRBV18	TRBJ2-1	.	.	TGTGCCAGCCTAGGGGAATCCAGCTCCTACAATGAGCAGTTCTTC	CASLGESSSYNEQFF
TRBV7-2	TRBJ2-1	.	TRBD2	TGTGCCAGCCGTAGACTAGCGGGGGTCAATGAGCAGTTCTTC	CASRRLAGVNEQFF
TRBV5-4	TRBJ2-7	.	.	TGTGCCAGCAGCCGAGGGGGAGGGTACGAGCAGTACTTC	CASSRGGGYEQYF
TRBV19	TRBJ1-5	.	.	TGTGCCAGTAGTCCCCTCGATGGGAAGAAGGAGCCCCAGCATTTT	CASSPLDGKKEPQHF
TRBV19	TRBJ2-3	.	.	TGTGCCAGTAGTATAGGTTGGGTTAGCACAGATACGCAGTATTTT	CASSIGWVSTDTQYF
TRBV6-5	TRBJ2-1	.	TRBD1	TGTGCCAGCAGTACCCTCGGGACAGGGTTGGAGCAGTTCTTC	CASSTLGTGLEQFF
TRBV6-5	TRBJ2-3	.	.	TGTGCCAGCAGTTACCGCGAAGGGGTAGATACGCAGTATTTT	CASSYREGVDTQYF
TRBV2	TRBJ1-1	.	TRBD1	TGTGCCAGCAGTAAGGGACAGGGGAACACTGAAGCTTTCTTT	CASSKGQGNTEAFF
TRBV5-1	TRBJ1-5	.	TRBD1	TGCGCCAGCAGCTTAACCCCGACAGGGGAGGGTCAGCCCCAGCATTTT	CASSLTPTGEGQPQHF
TRBV11-2	TRBJ1-5	.	.	TGTGCCAGCAGCTTAGCGGGGGGTAGCAATCAGCCCCAGCATTTT	CASSLAGGSNQPQHF
TRBV30	TRBJ2-3	.	TRBD2	TGTGCCTGGACCCCCATTAGCGGGGGTTTGGCAGATACGCAGTATTTT	CAWTPISGGLADTQYF
TRBV5-1	TRBJ1-1	.	TRBD1	TGCGCCAGCAGCACAACAGGGGGGAACACTGAAGCTTTCTTT	CASSTTGGNTEAFF
TRBV6-1	TRBJ2-7	once	.	TGTGCCAGCAGTGAATTGGGGGGAGCGGTAAACGAGCAGTACTTC	CASSELGGAVNEQYF
TRBV5-1	TRBJ2-1	.	.	TGCGCCAGCAGCCGGACAGTCAGCTCCTACAATGAGCAGTTCTTC	CASSRTVSSYNEQFF
TRBV7-9	TRBJ2-1	.	TRBD2	TGTGCCAGCAGCTTGCTAGCGGGAGTGAATTACAATGAGCAGTTCTTC	CASSLLAGVNYNEQFF
TRBV5-6	TRBJ1-5	.	TRBD1	TGTGCCAGCACCCTAACCGGGACAGGGCGCAATCAGCCCCAGCATTTT	CASTLTGTGRNQPQHF
TRBV12-3/TRBV12-4	TRBJ1-1	.	.	TGTGCCAGCAGGTCCGGGAACACTGAAGCTTTCTTT	CASRSGNTEAFF
TRBV3-1/TRBV3-2	TRBJ2-2	.	TRBD2	TGTGCCAGCAGCCTCCTAGCGGGAGTCGGGGAGCTGTTTTTT	CASSLLAGVGELFF
TRBV5-1	TRBJ2-3	.	TRBD2	TGCGCCAGCAGCTGGGGACTAGCGGGGTCTCCTAGCACAGATACGCAGTATTTT	CASSWGLAGSPSTDTQYF
TRBV25-1	TRBJ2-7	.	.	TGTGCCAGCAGTGAGGCCCCCGGGCAGGGTGCATACGAGCAGTACTTC	CASSEAPGQGAYEQYF
TRBV5-1	TRBJ2-7	.	.	TGCGCCAGGAGCTTTACCGGGAGCTCCTACGAGCAGTACTTC	CARSFTGSSYEQYF
TRBV21-1	TRBJ1-2	.	.	TGTGCCAGCAGTTATGGGGTGGGGCGGGGCGGCTACACCTTC	CASSYGVGRGGYTF
TRBV6-5	TRBJ1-5	.	.	TGTGCCAGCAGTTACTCTTGGCGCGAACCCCAGCATTTT	CASSYSWREPQHF
TRBV14	TRBJ1-1	.	.	TGTGCCAGCAGTGATTACAGACCGATGAACACTGAAGCTTTCTTT	CASSDYRPMNTEAFF
TRBV28	TRBJ1-6	.	TRBD1	TGTGCCAGCAGCTCTACAGGGGTCTCACCCCTCCACTTT	CASSSTGVSPLHF
TRBV19	TRBJ2-7	.	TRBD1	TGTGCCAGTAGTGTGGGGACAGCTACTCCACGCGAGCAGTACTTC	CASSVGTATPREQYF
TRBV7-6	TRBJ2-7	.	.	TGTGCCAGCAGCTTAGATGCTTCGAGTAGGTTCAGGGTCCCCTACGAGCAGTACTTC	CASSLDASSRFRVPYEQYF
TRBV7-9	TRBJ2-5	.	TRBD1	TGTGCCAGCAGTCCTCTCTGGGGACAGGTGGACCAAGAGACCCAGTACTTC	CASSPLWGQVDQETQYF
TRBV5-1	TRBJ1-2	.	.	TGCGCCAGCAGCTTGGGCCAGGTGGAAGGAGGCTACACCTTC	CASSLGQVEGGYTF
TRBV5-4	TRBJ1-2	.	.	TGTGCCAGCAGCCGGACCGTAGATGGCTACACCTTC	CASSRTVDGYTF
TRBV19	TRBJ2-7	few	.	TGTGCCAGTAGTAAGTTGCAGGACTACGAGCAGTACTTC	CASSKLQDYEQYF
TRBV23-1	TRBJ2-7	.	TRBD1	TGCGCCAGCAGTCAACGGGACAGGGAGGCGACTCCCTACGAGCAGTACTTC	CASSQRDREATPYEQYF
TRBV12-3/TRBV12-4	TRBJ1-1	.	.	TGTGCCAGCAGTTTCACAGTGGGTGTTGAAGCTTTCTTT	CASSFTVGVEAFF
TRBV19	TRBJ1-6	.	TRBD1	TGTGCCACCGAGGACAGGGCTGGCTCACCCCTCCACTTT	CATEDRAGSPLHF
TRBV3-1/TRBV3-2	TRBJ2-1	.	TRBD2	TGTGCCAGCAGCCAAAAGACTAGCGGGAGGGACAATGAGCAGTTCTTC	CASSQKTSGRDNEQFF
TRBV5-1	TRBJ2-4	.	.	TGCGCCAGCAGCTCGAACAGCCGTCGGAAAATTTTC	CASSSNSRRKIF
TRBV6-2/TRBV6-3	TRBJ1-6	.	TRBD1	TGTGCCAGCAGCCAAAGAGGGACAGGGATAAGTGAAGCGAAGTCACCCCTCCACTTT	CASSQRGTGISEAKSPLHF
TRBV7-9	TRBJ2-1	.	.	TGTGCCAGCAGCTTAGACGGCGGCCTCGGCAATGAGCAGTTCTTC	CASSLDGGLGNEQFF
TRBV4-1	TRBJ1-1	.	.	TGCGCCAGCAGCCAATCAACAGGATTTTACACTGAAGCTTTCTTT	CASSQSTGFYTEAFF